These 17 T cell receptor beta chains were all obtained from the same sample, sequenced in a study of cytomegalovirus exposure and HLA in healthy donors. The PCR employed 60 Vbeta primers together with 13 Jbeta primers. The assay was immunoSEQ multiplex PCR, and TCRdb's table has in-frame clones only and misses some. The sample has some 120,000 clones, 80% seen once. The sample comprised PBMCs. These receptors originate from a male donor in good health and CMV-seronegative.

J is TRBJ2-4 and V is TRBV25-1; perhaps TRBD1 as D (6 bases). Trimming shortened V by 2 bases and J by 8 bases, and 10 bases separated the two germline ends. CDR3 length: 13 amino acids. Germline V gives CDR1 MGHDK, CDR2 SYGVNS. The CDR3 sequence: CASSEPGVDIQYF. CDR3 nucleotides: TGTGCCAGCAGTGAACCAGGGGTGGACATTCAGTACTTC.

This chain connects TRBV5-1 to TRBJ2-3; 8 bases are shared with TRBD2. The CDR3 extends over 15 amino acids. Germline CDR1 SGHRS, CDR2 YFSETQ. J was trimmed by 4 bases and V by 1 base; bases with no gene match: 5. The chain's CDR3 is CASSLRTGGADTQYF. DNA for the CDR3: TGCGCCAGCAGCTTGAGAACGGGAGGGGCAGATACGCAGTATTTT.

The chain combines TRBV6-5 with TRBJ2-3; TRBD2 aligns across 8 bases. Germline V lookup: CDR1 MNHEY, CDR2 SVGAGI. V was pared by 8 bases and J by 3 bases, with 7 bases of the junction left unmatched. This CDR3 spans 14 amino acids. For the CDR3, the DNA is TGTGCCAGCGCTCTGAGCGGGAGTACAGATACGCAGTATTTT. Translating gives CASALSGSTDTQYF.

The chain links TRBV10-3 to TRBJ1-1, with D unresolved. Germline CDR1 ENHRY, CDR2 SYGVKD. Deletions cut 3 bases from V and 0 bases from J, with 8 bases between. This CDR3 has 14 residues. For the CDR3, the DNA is TGTGCCATCAGTGACTCAGGTTTGAACACTGAAGCTTTCTTT. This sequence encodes CAISDSGLNTEAFF.

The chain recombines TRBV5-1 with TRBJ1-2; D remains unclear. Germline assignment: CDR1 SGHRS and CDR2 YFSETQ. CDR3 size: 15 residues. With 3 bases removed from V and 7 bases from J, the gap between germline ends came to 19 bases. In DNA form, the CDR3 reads TGCGCCAGCAGCTCCGAGACAATATTGATGAGTGGCTACACCTTC. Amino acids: CASSSETILMSGYTF.

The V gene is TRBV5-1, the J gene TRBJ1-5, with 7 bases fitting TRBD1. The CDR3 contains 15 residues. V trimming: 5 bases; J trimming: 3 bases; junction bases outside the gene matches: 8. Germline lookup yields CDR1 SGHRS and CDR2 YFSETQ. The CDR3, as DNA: TGCGCCAGCAGATGGGACAGTGGGGCCAATCAGCCCCAGCATTTT. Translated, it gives CASRWDSGANQPQHF.

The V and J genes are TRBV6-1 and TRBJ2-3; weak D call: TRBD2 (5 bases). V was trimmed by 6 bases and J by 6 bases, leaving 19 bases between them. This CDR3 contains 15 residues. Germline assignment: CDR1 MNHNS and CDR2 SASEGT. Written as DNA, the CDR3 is TGTGCCAGCAGGGTTACAAAGTCGGCGGGCGATACGCAGTATTTT. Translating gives CASRVTKSAGDTQYF.

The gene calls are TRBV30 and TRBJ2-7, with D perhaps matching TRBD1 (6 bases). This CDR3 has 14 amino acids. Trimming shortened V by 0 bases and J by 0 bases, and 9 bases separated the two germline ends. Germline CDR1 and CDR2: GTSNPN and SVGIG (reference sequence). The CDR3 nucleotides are TGTGCCTGGAGTGTCGGCAGGGGCTCCTACGAGCAGTACTTC. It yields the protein CAWSVGRGSYEQYF.

The CDR3 DNA follows: TGTGCCAGCAGCCGGGCAGCGGGCTACGAGCAGTACTTC. Its translation: CASSRAAGYEQYF. The J gene is TRBJ2-5, the V gene TRBV11-2; TRBD2 might be the D (6 bases). The J call may be wrong; the DNA end is better matched by TRBJ2-7. The germline V gene has CDR1 SGHAT and CDR2 FQNNGV. CDR3 length: 13 residues.

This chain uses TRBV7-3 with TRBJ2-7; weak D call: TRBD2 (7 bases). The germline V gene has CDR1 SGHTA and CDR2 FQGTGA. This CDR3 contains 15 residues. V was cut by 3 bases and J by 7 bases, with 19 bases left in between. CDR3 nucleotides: TGTGCCAGCAGCTTGGTGGCGGGGGCTTGGGGGGAGCAGTACTTC. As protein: CASSLVAGAWGEQYF.

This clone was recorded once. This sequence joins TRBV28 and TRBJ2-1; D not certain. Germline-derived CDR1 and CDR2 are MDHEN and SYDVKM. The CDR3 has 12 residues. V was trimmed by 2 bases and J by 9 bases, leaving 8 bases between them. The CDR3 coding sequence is TGTGCCAGCAGTTTACTAGAAGGTGAGCAGTTCTTC. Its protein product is CASSLLEGEQFF.

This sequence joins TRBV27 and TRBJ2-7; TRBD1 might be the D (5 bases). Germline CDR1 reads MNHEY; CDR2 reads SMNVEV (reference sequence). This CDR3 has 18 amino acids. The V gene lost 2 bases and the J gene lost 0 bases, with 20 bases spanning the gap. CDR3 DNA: TGTGCCAGCAGTTTAGCCCCTAAGGACATTTTTTCCTCCTACGAGCAGTACTTC. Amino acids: CASSLAPKDIFSSYEQYF.

The CDR3 loop is CASSVQGSGYGYTF. Written as DNA, the CDR3 is TGCGCCAGCAGCGTACAGGGGTCCGGCTATGGCTACACCTTC. This chain joins TRBV5-1 and TRBJ1-2; 7 bases agree with TRBD1. This CDR3 region has 14 residues. CDR1 SGHRS and CDR2 YFSETQ come from the germline V gene. Trimming cost V 4 bases and J 4 bases; bases outside gene matches: 7.

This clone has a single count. DNA for the CDR3: TGTGCCTACTACAGGGTTAGGAGTGAAGCTTTCTTT. Translated, it gives CAYYRVRSEAFF. J is TRBJ1-1 and V is TRBV30; D might be TRBD1 (6 bases). Trimming left V 7 bases short and J 7 bases short, with 16 bases between. This CDR3 has 12 amino acids. Germline CDR1 is GTSNPN and CDR2 is SVGIG (reference sequence).

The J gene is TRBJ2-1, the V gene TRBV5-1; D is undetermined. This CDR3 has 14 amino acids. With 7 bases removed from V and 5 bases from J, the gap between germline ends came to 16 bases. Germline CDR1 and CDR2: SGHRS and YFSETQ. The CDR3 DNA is TGCGCCAGCCTGCCTTTTCCCAGGAACAATGAGCAGTTCTTC. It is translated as CASLPFPRNNEQFF.

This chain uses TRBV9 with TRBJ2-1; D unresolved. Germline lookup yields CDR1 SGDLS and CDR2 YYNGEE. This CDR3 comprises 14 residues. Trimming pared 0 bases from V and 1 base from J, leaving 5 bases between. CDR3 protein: CASSVVESYNEQFF. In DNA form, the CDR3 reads TGTGCCAGCAGCGTAGTGGAGTCCTACAATGAGCAGTTCTTC.

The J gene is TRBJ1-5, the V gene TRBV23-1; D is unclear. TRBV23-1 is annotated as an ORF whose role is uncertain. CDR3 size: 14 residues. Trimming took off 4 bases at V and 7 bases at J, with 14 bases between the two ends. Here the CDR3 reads CASSPTPGVQPQHF. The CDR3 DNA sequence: TGCGCCAGCAGTCCAACCCCGGGTGTCCAGCCCCAGCATTTT.